The rows below give T cell receptor beta chains drawn from one sample of a study of shared clonotypes between healthy human individuals. Measured with immunoSEQ multiplex PCR; TCRdb has only the in-frame clones, and not every one. The data contain 330,000 or so clones, 73% of them singletons. Sequencing was carried out using memory CD4+ T cells sorted from blood. Receptor source: a man in his thirties or forties in good health. The CDR3 runs from the conserved cysteine through the conserved F or W. The D gene is left open where the match is weak. Clone size is shown for a subset of rows, as once, few, many or a class of expanded clone.

D	size	J	V	CDR3	DNA
-	many	TRBJ2-7	TRBV5-1	CASSLAREYEQYF	TGCGCCAGCAGCTTGGCTAGGGAATACGAGCAGTACTTC
-	-	TRBJ1-1	TRBV6-4	CASSDSHQFKSRRNTEAFF	TGTGCCAGCAGTGACTCGCACCAATTTAAATCCAGACGGAACACTGAAGCTTTCTTT
-	-	TRBJ2-2	TRBV14	CASSQDRGTQTGELFF	TGTGCCAGCAGCCAAGATCGAGGGACACAAACCGGGGAGCTGTTTTTT
-	-	TRBJ1-1	TRBV7-3	CASSPGAGALNTEAFF	TGTGCCAGCAGCCCAGGGGCAGGGGCGTTGAACACTGAAGCTTTCTTT
-	-	TRBJ1-1	TRBV19	CASSMGVSNAEAFF	TGTGCCAGTAGTATGGGGGTCTCTAACGCTGAAGCTTTCTTT
TRBD2	-	TRBJ2-3	TRBV11-2	CASSYGLAGGASTDTQYF	TGTGCCAGCAGCTACGGACTAGCGGGAGGTGCTAGCACAGATACGCAGTATTTT
-	few	TRBJ1-2	TRBV5-6	CASRERRGGVNYGYTF	TGTGCCAGCAGGGAGCGGAGAGGAGGTGTTAACTATGGCTACACCTTC
TRBD2	-	TRBJ2-3	TRBV7-7	CASSSGTSVESDTQYF	TGTGCCAGCAGCTCTGGGACTAGCGTGGAGTCAGATACGCAGTATTTT
-	-	TRBJ2-2	TRBV5-1	CASSWGTGELFF	TGCGCCAGCAGCTGGGGAACCGGGGAGCTGTTTTTT
-	-	TRBJ2-7	TRBV5-1	CASSLDRSSYEQYF	TGCGCCAGCAGCTTGGACAGGAGCTCCTACGAGCAGTACTTC
TRBD1	-	TRBJ2-1	TRBV7-6	CASSLARGQGSNEQFF	TGTGCCAGCAGCTTAGCGCGGGGACAGGGGTCAAATGAGCAGTTCTTC